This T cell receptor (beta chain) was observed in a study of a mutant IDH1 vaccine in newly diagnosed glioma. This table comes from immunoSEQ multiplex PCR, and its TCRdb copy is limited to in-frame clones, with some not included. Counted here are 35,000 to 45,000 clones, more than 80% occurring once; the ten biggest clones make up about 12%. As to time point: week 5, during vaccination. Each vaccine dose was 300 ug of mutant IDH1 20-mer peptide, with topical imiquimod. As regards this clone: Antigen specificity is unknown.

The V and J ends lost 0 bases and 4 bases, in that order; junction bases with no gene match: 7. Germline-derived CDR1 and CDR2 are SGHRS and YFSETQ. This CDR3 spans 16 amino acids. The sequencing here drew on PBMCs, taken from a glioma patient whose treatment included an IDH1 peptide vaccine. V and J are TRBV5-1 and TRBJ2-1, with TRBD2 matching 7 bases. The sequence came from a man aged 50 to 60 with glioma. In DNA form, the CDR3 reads TGCGCCAGCAGCTTGGAGGCCAGCGGGGTTTACAATGAGCAGTTCTTC. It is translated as CASSLEASGVYNEQFF.